This T cell receptor (beta chain) was sequenced during a study of beta chain features in type 1 diabetes. The CDR3 totals 12 residues. Germline V gives CDR1 SQVTM, CDR2 ANQGSEA. Germline trimming cut 8 bases from V and 5 bases from J; bases unmatched to any gene: 3. Expressed TCRB transcripts were sequenced because the entire RNA isolate underwent reverse transcription. Here immunoSEQ multiplex PCR was the method, and the copy in TCRdb shows in-frame clones only, minus some. The sample contains around 160,000 clones, roughly 9% of which appear only once. Broader study findings: Here, the possible influence of HLA type (on TCRB rearrangement) remained unresolved. More deletions and fewer insertions at VDJ junctions were found in patients with type 1 diabetes. Cells that show high TCR expression could be over-represented by cDNA sequencing. Among all four CD4+ subsets, Type 1 diabetes patients had TCRB CDR3s that were moderately but significantly shorter.

This clone was counted only a few times. The antigen remains unidentified. The clonotype comes from a woman aged 25 to 39 with type 1 diabetes. Sequenced: central memory CD4+ T cells from blood. J is TRBJ2-7 and V is TRBV29-1; 13 bases map to TRBD2. The CDR3 loop reads CSSGTSGNEQYF. Written as DNA, the CDR3 is TGCAGCTCGGGGACTAGCGGGAACGAGCAGTACTTC.